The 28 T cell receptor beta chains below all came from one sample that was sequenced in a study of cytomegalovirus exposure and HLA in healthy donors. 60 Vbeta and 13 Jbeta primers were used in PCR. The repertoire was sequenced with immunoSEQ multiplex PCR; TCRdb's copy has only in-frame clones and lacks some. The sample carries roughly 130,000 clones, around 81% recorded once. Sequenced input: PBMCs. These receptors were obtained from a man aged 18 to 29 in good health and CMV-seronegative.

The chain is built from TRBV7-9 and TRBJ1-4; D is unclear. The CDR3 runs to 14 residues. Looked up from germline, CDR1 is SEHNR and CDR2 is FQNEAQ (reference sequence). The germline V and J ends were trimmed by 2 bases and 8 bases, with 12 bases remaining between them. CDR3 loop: CASSLNRQTEKLFF. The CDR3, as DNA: TGTGCCAGCAGCTTAAACCGACAAACAGAAAAACTGTTTTTT.

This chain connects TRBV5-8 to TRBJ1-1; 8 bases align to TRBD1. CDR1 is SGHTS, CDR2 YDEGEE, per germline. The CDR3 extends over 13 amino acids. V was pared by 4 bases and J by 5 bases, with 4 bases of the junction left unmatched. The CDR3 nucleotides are TGTGCCAGCAGCGCTAACAGGGGGACTGAAGCTTTCTTT. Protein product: CASSANRGTEAFF.

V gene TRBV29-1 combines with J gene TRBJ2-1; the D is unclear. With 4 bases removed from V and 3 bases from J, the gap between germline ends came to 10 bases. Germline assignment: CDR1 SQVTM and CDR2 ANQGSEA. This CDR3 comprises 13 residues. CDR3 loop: CSVAAALYNEQFF. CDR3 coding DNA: TGCAGCGTTGCTGCGGCGCTCTACAATGAGCAGTTCTTC.

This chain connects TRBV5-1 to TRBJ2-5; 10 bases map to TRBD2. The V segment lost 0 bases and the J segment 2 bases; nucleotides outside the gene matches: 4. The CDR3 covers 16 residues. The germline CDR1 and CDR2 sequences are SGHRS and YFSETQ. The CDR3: CASSLGALAGQETQYF. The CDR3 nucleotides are TGCGCCAGCAGCTTGGGGGCACTAGCGGGGCAAGAGACCCAGTACTTC.

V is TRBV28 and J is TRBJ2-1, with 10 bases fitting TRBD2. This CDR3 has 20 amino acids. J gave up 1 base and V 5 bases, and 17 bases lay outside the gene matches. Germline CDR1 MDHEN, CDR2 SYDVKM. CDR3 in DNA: TGTGCCAGCAGTCCTACCGTAACCTTTAGCGGGGGGCGTTCCTACAATGAGCAGTTCTTC. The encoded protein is CASSPTVTFSGGRSYNEQFF.

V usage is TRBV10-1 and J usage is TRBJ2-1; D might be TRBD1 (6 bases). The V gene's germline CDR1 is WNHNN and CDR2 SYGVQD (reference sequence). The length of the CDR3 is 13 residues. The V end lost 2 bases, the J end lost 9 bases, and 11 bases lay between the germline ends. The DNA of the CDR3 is TGCGCCAGCAGTGAGCCAGGGGTGGGTGAGCAGTTCTTC. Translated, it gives CASSEPGVGEQFF.

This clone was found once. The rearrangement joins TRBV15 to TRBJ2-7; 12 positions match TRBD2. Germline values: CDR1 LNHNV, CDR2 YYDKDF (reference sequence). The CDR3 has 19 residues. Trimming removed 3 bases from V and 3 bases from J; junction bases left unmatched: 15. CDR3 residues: CATSRRGLGLTSGGYEQYF. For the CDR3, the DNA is TGTGCCACCAGCAGGAGGGGCTTGGGGCTGACTAGCGGGGGCTACGAGCAGTACTTC.

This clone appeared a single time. For the CDR3, the DNA is TGTGCCAGCCACCCTTCGACAGGGGGCACTGAAAAACTGTTTTTT. This translates into CASHPSTGGTEKLFF. The rearrangement uses TRBV27 and TRBJ1-4, with TRBD1 identical over 10 bases. There are 15 residues in the CDR3. CDR1 is MNHEY, CDR2 SMNVEV, per germline (reference sequence). V lost 8 bases, J lost 7 bases, and 10 bases stayed unmatched.

CDR3 coding DNA: TGTGCCAGCAGCTTTGAGGGGGACACTGAAGCTTTCTTT. Its translation is CASSFEGDTEAFF. The chain carries TRBV7-9 and TRBJ1-1, with D possibly TRBD1 on 6 matching bases. Trimming left V 3 bases short and J 3 bases short, with 8 bases between. In germline, CDR1 is SEHNR, CDR2 FQNEAQ (reference sequence). This CDR3 is built from 13 residues.

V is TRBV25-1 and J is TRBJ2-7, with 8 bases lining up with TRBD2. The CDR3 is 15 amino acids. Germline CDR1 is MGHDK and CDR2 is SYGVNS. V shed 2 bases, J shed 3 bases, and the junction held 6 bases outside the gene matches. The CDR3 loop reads CASSERVAGLYEQYF. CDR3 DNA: TGTGCCAGCAGTGAAAGGGTAGCGGGGCTCTACGAGCAGTACTTC.

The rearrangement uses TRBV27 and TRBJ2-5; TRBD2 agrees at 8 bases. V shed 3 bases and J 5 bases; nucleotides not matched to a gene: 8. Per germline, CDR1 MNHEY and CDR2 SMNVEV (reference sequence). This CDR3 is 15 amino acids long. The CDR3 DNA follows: TGTGCCAGCAGTTTCTTGGGACTAGGGGGGGAGACCCAGTACTTC. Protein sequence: CASSFLGLGGETQYF.

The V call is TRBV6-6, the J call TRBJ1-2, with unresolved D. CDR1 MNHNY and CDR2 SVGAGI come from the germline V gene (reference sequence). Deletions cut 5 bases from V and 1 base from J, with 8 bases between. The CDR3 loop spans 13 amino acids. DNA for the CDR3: TGTGCCAGCAGTCCCGGAGGTAACTATGGCTACACCTTC. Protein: CASSPGGNYGYTF.

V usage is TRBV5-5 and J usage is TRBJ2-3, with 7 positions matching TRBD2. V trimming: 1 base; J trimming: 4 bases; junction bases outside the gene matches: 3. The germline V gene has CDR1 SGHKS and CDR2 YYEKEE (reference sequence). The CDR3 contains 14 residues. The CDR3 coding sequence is TGTGCCAGCAGCTTGCGACTAGCCCCAGATACGCAGTATTTT. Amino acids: CASSLRLAPDTQYF.

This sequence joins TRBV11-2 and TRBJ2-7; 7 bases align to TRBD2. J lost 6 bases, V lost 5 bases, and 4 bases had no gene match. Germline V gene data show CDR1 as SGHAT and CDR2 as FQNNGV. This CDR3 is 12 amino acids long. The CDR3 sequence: CASSIWGGEQYF. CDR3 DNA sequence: TGTGCCAGCAGCATCTGGGGGGGCGAGCAGTACTTC.

CDR3: CAWRGTAVLTGELFF. DNA of the CDR3: TGTGCCTGGAGAGGGACAGCAGTACTAACCGGGGAGCTGTTTTTT. This sequence joins TRBV30 and TRBJ2-2, with TRBD1 identical over 7 bases. V was pared by 3 bases and J by 5 bases, with 9 bases of the junction left unmatched. The CDR3 extends over 15 amino acids. Germline assignment: CDR1 GTSNPN and CDR2 SVGIG (reference sequence).

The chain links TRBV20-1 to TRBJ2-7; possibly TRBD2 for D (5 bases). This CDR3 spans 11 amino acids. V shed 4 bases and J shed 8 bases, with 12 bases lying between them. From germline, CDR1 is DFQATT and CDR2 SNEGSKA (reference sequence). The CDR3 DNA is TGCAGTGCTATACCGGGAAACCAGCAGTACTTC. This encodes CSAIPGNQQYF.

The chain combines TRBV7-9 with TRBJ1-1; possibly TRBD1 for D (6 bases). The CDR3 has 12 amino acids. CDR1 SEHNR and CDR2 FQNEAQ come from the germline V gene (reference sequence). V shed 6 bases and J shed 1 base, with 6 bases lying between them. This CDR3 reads CASRGGNTEAFF. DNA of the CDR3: TGTGCCAGCAGAGGGGGGAACACTGAAGCTTTCTTT.

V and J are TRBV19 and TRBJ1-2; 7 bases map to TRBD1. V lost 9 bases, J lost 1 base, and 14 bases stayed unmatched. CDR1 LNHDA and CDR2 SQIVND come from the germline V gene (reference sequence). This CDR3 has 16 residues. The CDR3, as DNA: TGTGCCAGCTACGGGGACAGCGACATTTTTAACTATGGCTACACCTTC. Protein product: CASYGDSDIFNYGYTF.

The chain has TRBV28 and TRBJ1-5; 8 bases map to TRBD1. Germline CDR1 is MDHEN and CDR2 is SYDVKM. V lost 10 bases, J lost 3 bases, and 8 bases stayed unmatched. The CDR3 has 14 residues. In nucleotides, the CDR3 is TGTGCCATCCAGGGGGCGAGGGACAATCAGCCCCAGCATTTT. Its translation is CAIQGARDNQPQHF.

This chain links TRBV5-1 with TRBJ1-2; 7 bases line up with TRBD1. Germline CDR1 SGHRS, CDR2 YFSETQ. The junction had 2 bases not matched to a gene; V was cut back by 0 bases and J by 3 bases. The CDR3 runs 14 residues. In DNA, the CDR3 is TGCGCCAGCAGCTTGGCCCAGGGGGACTATGGCTACACCTTC. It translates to CASSLAQGDYGYTF. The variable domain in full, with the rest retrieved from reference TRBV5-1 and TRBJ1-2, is KAGVTQTPRYLIKTRGQQVTLSCSPISGHRSVSWYQQTPGQGLQFLFEYFSETQRNKGNFPGRFSGRQFSNSRSEMNVSTLELGDSALYLCASSLAQGDYGYTFGSGTRLTVV.

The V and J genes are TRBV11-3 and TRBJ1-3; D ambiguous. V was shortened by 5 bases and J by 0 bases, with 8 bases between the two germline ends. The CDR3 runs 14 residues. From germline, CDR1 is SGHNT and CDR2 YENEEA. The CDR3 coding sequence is TGTGCCAGCAGCCCACACAACTCTGGAAACACCATATATTTT. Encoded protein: CASSPHNSGNTIYF.

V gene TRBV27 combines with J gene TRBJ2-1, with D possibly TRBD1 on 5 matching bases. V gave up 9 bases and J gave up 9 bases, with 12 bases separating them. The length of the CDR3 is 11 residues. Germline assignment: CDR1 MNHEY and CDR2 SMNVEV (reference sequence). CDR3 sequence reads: CASNKQGEQFF. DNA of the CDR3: TGTGCCAGTAACAAGCAGGGTGAGCAGTTCTTC.

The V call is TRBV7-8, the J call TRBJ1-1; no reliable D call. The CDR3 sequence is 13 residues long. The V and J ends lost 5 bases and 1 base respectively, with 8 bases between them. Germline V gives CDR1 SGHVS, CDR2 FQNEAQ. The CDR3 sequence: CASSPERNTEAFF. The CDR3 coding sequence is TGTGCCAGCAGCCCGGAGAGGAACACTGAAGCTTTCTTT.

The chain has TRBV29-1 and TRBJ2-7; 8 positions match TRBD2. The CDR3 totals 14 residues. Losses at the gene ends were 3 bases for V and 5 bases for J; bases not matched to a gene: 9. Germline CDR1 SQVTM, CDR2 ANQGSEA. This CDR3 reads CSVDSGTNLHEQYF. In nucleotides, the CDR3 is TGCAGCGTTGATAGCGGGACTAATCTTCACGAGCAGTACTTC.

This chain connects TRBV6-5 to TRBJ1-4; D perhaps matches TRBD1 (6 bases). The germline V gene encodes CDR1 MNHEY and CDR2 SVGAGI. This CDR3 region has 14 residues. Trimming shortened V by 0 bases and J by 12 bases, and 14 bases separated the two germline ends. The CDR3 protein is CASSYSTGLGELFF. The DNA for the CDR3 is TGTGCCAGCAGTTACTCGACAGGACTTGGGGAACTGTTTTTT.

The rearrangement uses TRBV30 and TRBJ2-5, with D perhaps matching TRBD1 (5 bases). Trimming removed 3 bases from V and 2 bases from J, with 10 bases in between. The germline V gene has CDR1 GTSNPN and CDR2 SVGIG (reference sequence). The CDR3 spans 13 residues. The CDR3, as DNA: TGTGCCTGGAGGGAGACAGCTCAAGAGACCCAGTACTTC. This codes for CAWRETAQETQYF.

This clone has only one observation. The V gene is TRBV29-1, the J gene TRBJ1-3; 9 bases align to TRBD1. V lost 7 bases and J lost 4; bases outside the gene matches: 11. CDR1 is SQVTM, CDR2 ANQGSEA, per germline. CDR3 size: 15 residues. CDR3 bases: TGCAGCGCCGAAGCCTGGGGGACAGGGGGAAACACCATATATTTT. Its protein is CSAEAWGTGGNTIYF.

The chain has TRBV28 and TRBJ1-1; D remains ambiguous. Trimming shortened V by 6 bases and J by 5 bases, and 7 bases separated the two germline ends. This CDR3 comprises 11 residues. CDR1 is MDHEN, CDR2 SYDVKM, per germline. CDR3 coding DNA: TGTGCCAGCAGACAAAGTACTGAAGCTTTCTTT. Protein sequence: CASRQSTEAFF.